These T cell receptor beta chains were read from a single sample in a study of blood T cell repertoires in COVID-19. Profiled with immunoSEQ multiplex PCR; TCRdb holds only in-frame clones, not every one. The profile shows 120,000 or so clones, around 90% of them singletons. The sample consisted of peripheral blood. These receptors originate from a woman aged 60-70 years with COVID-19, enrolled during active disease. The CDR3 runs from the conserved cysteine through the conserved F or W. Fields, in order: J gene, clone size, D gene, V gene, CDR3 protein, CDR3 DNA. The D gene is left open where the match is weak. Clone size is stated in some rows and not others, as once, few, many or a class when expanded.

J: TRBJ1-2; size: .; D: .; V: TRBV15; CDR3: CATSPTKGGGYTF; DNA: TGTGCCACCAGCCCCACGAAAGGGGGTGGCTACACCTTC
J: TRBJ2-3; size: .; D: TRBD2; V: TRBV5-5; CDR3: CASSWPGLARDTQYF; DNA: TGTGCCAGCAGTTGGCCGGGACTAGCAAGAGATACGCAGTATTTT
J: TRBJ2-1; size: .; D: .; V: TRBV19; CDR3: CASSTLGRYNEQFF; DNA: TGTGCCAGTAGTACCCTCGGCAGGTACAATGAGCAGTTCTTC
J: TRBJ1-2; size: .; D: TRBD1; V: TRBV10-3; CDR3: CAISDTGLLRDSTLYGYTF; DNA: TGTGCCATCAGTGATACGGGCCTATTACGGGACAGCACTCTCTATGGCTACACCTTC
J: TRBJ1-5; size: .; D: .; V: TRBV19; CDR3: CASMVGAGNQPQHF; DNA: TGTGCCAGTATGGTGGGGGCGGGCAATCAGCCCCAGCATTTT
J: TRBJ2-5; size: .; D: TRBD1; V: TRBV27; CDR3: CASSAWTGSKQTQYF; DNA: TGTGCCAGCTCAGCCTGGACAGGGTCTAAGCAGACCCAGTACTTC
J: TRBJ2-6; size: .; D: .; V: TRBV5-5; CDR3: CASSHQVFSSGANVLTF; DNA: TGTGCCAGCAGCCATCAGGTTTTTAGCTCTGGGGCCAACGTCCTGACTTTC
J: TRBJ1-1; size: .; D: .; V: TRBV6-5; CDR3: CASSYPGTDHTEAFF; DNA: TGTGCCAGCAGTTACCCCGGGACTGACCACACTGAAGCTTTCTTT
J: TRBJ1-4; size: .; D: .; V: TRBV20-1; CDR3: CSASPAKEKLFF; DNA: TGCAGTGCTAGTCCCGCTAAGGAAAAACTGTTTTTT
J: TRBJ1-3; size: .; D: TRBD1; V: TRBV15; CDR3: CATSSTGTGENTIYF; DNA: TGTGCCACCAGCAGTACCGGGACAGGGGAAAACACCATATATTTT
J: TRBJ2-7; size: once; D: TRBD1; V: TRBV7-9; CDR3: CASSRPGQGVHEQYF; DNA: TGTGCCAGCAGCCGACCGGGACAGGGGGTCCACGAGCAGTACTTC
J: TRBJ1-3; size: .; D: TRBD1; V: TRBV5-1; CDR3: CASSLTGQSSGNTIYF; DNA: TGCGCCAGCAGCCTAACGGGACAGAGCTCTGGAAACACCATATATTTT
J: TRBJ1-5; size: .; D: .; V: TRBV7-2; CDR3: CASSLGGSQYSNQPQHF; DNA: TGTGCCAGCAGCTTAGGAGGGTCACAGTATAGCAATCAGCCCCAGCATTTT
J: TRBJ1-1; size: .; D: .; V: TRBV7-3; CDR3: CASSPRGNTEAFF; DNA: TGTGCCAGCAGCCCCAGGGGTAACACTGAAGCTTTCTTT
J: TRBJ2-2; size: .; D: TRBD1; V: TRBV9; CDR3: CASSASTGKNTGELFF; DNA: TGTGCCAGCAGCGCCTCGACAGGGAAAAACACCGGGGAGCTGTTTTTT
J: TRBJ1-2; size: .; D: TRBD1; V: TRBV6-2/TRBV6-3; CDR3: CASSRPPTGDNYGYTF; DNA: TGTGCCAGCAGTCGACCACCGACAGGGGACAACTATGGCTACACCTTC
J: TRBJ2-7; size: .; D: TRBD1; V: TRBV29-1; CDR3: CSVVKTGGSYEQYF; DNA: TGCAGCGTCGTTAAAACAGGGGGGTCCTACGAGCAGTACTTC
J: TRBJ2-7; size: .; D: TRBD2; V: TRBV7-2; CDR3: CASSLIGLAETYEQYF; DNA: TGTGCCAGCAGCTTAATCGGCCTAGCGGAGACCTACGAGCAGTACTTC
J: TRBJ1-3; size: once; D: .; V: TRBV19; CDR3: CASSSRDSGNTIYF; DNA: TGTGCCAGTAGTTCGAGGGACTCTGGAAACACCATATATTTT
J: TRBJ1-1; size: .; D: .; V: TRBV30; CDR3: CAWSVQGMGKAFF; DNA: TGTGCCTGGAGTGTACAGGGAATGGGGAAAGCTTTCTTT
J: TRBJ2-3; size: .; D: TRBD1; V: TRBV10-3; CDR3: CATGQTTGKGTDTQYF; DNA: TGTGCCACCGGGCAGACGACAGGGAAAGGCACAGATACGCAGTATTTT
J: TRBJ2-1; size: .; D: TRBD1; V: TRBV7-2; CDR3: CASSWDRATYNEQFF; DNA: TGTGCCAGCAGCTGGGACAGGGCGACCTACAATGAGCAGTTCTTC
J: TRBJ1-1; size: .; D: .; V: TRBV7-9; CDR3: CASSFGGDTEAFF; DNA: TGTGCCAGCAGCTTTGGCGGGGACACTGAAGCTTTCTTT
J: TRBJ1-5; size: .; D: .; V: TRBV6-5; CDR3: CASSYLVEAGNQPQHF; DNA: TGTGCCAGCAGTTACTTGGTGGAGGCGGGCAATCAGCCCCAGCATTTT